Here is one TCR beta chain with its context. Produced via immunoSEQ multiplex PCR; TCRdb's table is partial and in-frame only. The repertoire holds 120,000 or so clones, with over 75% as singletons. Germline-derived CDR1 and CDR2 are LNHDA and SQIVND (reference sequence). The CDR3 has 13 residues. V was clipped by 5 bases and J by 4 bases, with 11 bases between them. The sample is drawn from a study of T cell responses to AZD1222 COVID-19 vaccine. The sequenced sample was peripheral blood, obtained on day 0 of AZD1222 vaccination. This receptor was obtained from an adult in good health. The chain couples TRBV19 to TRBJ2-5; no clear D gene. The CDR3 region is CASSPSVRETQYF. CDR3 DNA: TGTGCCAGTAGTCCCAGTGTAAGAGAGACCCAGTACTTC.